The 2 T cell receptor beta chains listed next were all sequenced from one sample in a study of metastatic and nonmetastatic thyroid tumors. TCRdb re-analyzed the PCR reads through MiXCR. The data hold roughly 59,000 clones, with around 15% observed a single time. Thyroid surgery had not been preceded by any treatment in any patient. The specimen was blood. These receptors were taken from a male donor with papillary thyroid cancer or a benign thyroid nodule (not recorded which). Some clones in this sample may be carry-over from other donors' samples.

This clone was observed many times. In the same sample, other DNA sequences code for this CDR3. The chain joins TRBV9 to TRBJ2-1; tentatively, D is TRBD2 (5 bases). V dropped 1 base and J dropped 9 bases, with 8 bases sitting between them. Germline V gene sequence: CDR1 SGDLS, CDR2 YYNGEE. This CDR3 has 12 residues. CDR3 coding DNA: TGTGCCAGCAGCGTACGGGGTACTGAGCAGTTCTTC. Translated: CASSVRGTEQFF.

This clone was counted ten times or more. The CDR3 region is CASSATAADTQYF. The CDR3 DNA sequence: TGTGCCAGCAGTGCGACAGCCGCAGATACGCAGTATTTT. The V call is TRBV6-4, the J call TRBJ2-3, with a tentative D call TRBD1 (5 bases). V lost 4 bases, J lost 4 bases, and 9 bases lay in between. The CDR3 consists of 13 residues. The germline V gene has CDR1 MRHNA and CDR2 SNTAGT.